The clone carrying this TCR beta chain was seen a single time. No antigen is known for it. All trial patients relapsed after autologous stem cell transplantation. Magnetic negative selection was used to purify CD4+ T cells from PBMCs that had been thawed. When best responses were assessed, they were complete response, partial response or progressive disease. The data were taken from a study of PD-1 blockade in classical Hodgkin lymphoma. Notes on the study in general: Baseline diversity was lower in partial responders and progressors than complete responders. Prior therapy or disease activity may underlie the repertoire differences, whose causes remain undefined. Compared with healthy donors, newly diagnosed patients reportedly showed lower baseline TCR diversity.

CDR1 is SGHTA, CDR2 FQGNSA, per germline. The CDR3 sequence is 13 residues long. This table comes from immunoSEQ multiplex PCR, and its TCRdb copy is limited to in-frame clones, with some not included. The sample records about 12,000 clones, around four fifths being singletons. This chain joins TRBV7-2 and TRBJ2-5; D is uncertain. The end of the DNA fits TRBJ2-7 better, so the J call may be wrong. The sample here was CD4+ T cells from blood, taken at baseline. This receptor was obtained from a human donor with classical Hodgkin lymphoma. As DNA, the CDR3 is TGTGCCAGCAGTCGTCCCCCCTCCGGCGAGCAGTACTTC. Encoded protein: CASSRPPSGEQYF.